This TCR beta chain derives from a study of cytomegalovirus exposure and HLA in healthy donors. Study-wide results and limits: Among TCR beta chains, those listed as cytomegalovirus-associated numbered approximately 150. In a later analysis, DRB1 alleles had the most associated TCRs; HLA-C alleles the fewest. The HLA-A and HLA-B alleles of most subjects were reportedly predicted accurately from TCR beta sequences. Most of the TCR beta V segments (in an earlier analysis) were productive either about 90% or about 30% of the time.

From germline, CDR1 is SGHRS and CDR2 YFSETQ. The J segment lost 1 base and the V segment lost 4 bases, leaving 9 bases of the junction unmatched. The CDR3 contains 16 residues. A note on this clone: What it binds is not known.

Both 60 Vbeta primers and 13 Jbeta primers went into the PCR. Here immunoSEQ multiplex PCR was the method, and the copy in TCRdb shows in-frame clones only, minus some. The data show 200,000 to 250,000 clones, around four fifths seen once. Sequences were obtained from PBMCs. V usage is TRBV5-1 and J usage is TRBJ2-5, with 8 bases matching TRBD1. This TCR was sampled from a woman aged 55-69 years in good health and CMV-seropositive. The CDR3 DNA sequence: TGCGCCAGCAGCCATGTCCATACAGGGGGCCAAGAGACCCAGTACTTC. Its protein product is CASSHVHTGGQETQYF.